Listed here are 32 T cell receptor beta chains from one sample, sequenced in a study of T cells in Graves' hyperthyroidism and ophthalmopathy. Amplification yielded TCR beta CDR3 regions, with RNA transcripts as the source. The HTBI primer set drove a first-round RT-PCR of the TCR CDR3. TCRdb reanalysed the multiplex PCR reads using MiXCR and keeps one entry per CDR3 protein. Found here are under 350,000 distinct CDR3 sequences, roughly a fifth of them singletons; the top ten hold over 40%. The sample taken for sequencing was blood. The receptors were sampled from a woman aged 50 to 60 with Graves' hyperthyroidism.

The genes are TRBV7-9 and TRBJ2-1, with 7 bases identical to TRBD2. This CDR3 contains 15 residues. With 0 bases clipped from V and 8 bases from J, the junction kept 7 bases outside the gene matches. Germline assignment: CDR1 SEHNR and CDR2 FQNEAQ (reference sequence). The CDR3 reads CASSLAGGGTHEQFF. DNA for the CDR3: TGTGCCAGCAGCTTAGCGGGGGGGGGGACGCATGAGCAGTTCTTC.

The chain recombines TRBV6-1 with TRBJ1-4, with 8 bases aligning to TRBD1. Trimming removed 6 bases from V and 7 bases from J; junction bases left unmatched: 10. CDR3 length: 15 amino acids. Germline values: CDR1 MNHNS, CDR2 SASEGT. The CDR3 spells CASRTRQGRAEKLFF. In DNA, the CDR3 is TGTGCCAGCAGGACCAGACAGGGGCGGGCTGAAAAACTGTTTTTT.

This clonotype was observed at least ten times. This chain connects TRBV7-6 to TRBJ2-1, with 9 bases fitting TRBD2. This CDR3 has 15 amino acids. Germline CDR1 SGHVS, CDR2 FNYEAQ. The junction had 2 bases not matched to a gene; V was cut back by 1 base and J by 4 bases. This CDR3 reads CASSLDAGGYNEQFF. The DNA for the CDR3 is TGTGCCAGCAGCTTAGACGCGGGAGGGTACAATGAGCAGTTCTTC.

This rearrangement joins TRBV6-1 to TRBJ2-7; TRBD1 agrees at 7 bases. V lost 1 base and J lost 2; bases outside the gene matches: 2. The CDR3 totals 14 residues. Germline-derived CDR1 and CDR2 are MNHNS and SASEGT. The CDR3: CASSEEGTAYEQYF. Here the CDR3 DNA reads TGTGCCAGCAGTGAAGAGGGGACAGCCTACGAGCAGTACTTC.

This clonotype was recorded many times. The rearrangement uses TRBV5-1 and TRBJ1-1, with D unresolved. From germline, CDR1 is SGHRS and CDR2 YFSETQ. This CDR3 has 15 residues. V shed 2 bases and J shed 1 base, with 12 bases lying between them. The CDR3: CASSFRSGKNTEAFF. The CDR3 nucleotides read TGCGCCAGCAGCTTCAGGTCTGGTAAGAACACTGAAGCTTTCTTT.

The J gene is TRBJ1-5, the V gene TRBV19, with 9 bases lining up with TRBD1. Looked up from germline, CDR1 is LNHDA and CDR2 is SQIVND (reference sequence). This CDR3 spans 15 amino acids. With 5 bases clipped from V and 6 bases from J, the junction kept 8 bases outside the gene matches. CDR3 sequence reads: CASSVTGGGGQPQHF. Written as DNA, the CDR3 is TGTGCCAGTAGTGTTACAGGGGGCGGAGGTCAGCCCCAGCATTTT. The whole variable domain, filled in from reference TRBV19 and TRBJ1-5, reads DGGITQSPKYLFRKEGQNVTLSCEQNLNHDAMYWYRQDPGQGLRLIYYSQIVNDFQKGDIAEGYSVSREKKESFPLTVTSAQKNPTAFYLCASSVTGGGGQPQHFGDGTRLSIL.

This clonotype turned up a few times. The gene calls are TRBV24-1 and TRBJ1-2; tentative D call: TRBD1 (5 bases). The CDR3 length is 15 residues. Germline V lookup: CDR1 KGHDR, CDR2 SFDVKD. The V end was cut by 4 bases, the J end by 3 bases, with 14 bases between. In DNA, the CDR3 is TGTGCCACCAGTGAGTGGACCGCGGGGCACTATGGCTACACCTTC. This gives the protein CATSEWTAGHYGYTF.

V and J are TRBV2 and TRBJ2-7, with 9 positions matching TRBD2. CDR1 is SNHLY, CDR2 FYNNEI, per germline. The V gene end was trimmed by 5 bases and the J gene end by 0 bases; junction bases not matched to a gene: 20. The CDR3 length is 20 residues. CDR3 in DNA: TGTGCCAGCAGTTTAGGAGGCGCTAGCGGGAACGCTCTCCCCTCCTACGAGCAGTACTTC. Translation gives CASSLGGASGNALPSYEQYF.

This chain joins TRBV7-3 and TRBJ2-1; 10 nucleotides match TRBD2. J gave up 5 bases and V 2 bases, and 6 bases lay outside the gene matches. CDR1 and CDR2 from the germline V gene are SGHTA and FQGTGA. The CDR3 consists of 16 residues. This CDR3 is CASSLGSGGADNEQFF. The CDR3 DNA reads TGTGCCAGCAGCTTAGGCAGCGGGGGGGCCGACAATGAGCAGTTCTTC.

This clonotype has at least ten counts. The rearrangement links TRBV5-1 to TRBJ2-3; 12 bases match TRBD2. V dropped 4 bases and J dropped 5; count of bases not matched to a gene: 2. Germline V gene sequence: CDR1 SGHRS, CDR2 YFSETQ. The CDR3 contains 14 residues. The CDR3 region is CASSPTSGRDTQYF. CDR3 nucleotides: TGCGCCAGCAGCCCGACTAGCGGGAGAGATACGCAGTATTTT. Variable domain in full (rest from reference TRBV5-1 and TRBJ2-3): KAGVTQTPRYLIKTRGQQVTLSCSPISGHRSVSWYQQTPGQGLQFLFEYFSETQRNKGNFPGRFSGRQFSNSRSEMNVSTLELGDSALYLCASSPTSGRDTQYFGPGTRLTVL.

This clonotype was detected ten times or more. The V call is TRBV5-1, the J call TRBJ2-1, with 8 bases fitting TRBD1. This CDR3 has 15 residues. V shed 5 bases, J shed 6 bases, and the junction held 10 bases outside the gene matches. Germline V gene data show CDR1 as SGHRS and CDR2 as YFSETQ. The DNA for the CDR3 is TGCGCCAGCAGTCCAGGGGGCGCGGAGTCCAATGAGCAGTTCTTC. Translated: CASSPGGAESNEQFF. Based on the CDR3 plus reference TRBV5-1 and TRBJ2-1, the full variable domain is KAGVTQTPRYLIKTRGQQVTLSCSPISGHRSVSWYQQTPGQGLQFLFEYFSETQRNKGNFPGRFSGRQFSNSRSEMNVSTLELGDSALYLCASSPGGAESNEQFFGPGTRLTVL.

This clonotype was seen a handful of times. The V gene is TRBV20-1, the J gene TRBJ2-7, with D hard to call. The CDR3 contains 12 residues. The V and J ends lost 4 bases and 3 bases respectively, with 10 bases between them. Per the germline V gene, CDR1 is DFQATT and CDR2 is SNEGSKA (reference sequence). CDR3 in DNA: TGCAGTGCTAAGGCAGGTTACTACGAGCAGTACTTC. This translates into CSAKAGYYEQYF.

This clonotype was recorded at least ten times. This chain uses TRBV20-1 with TRBJ1-4; no clear D gene. Trimming stripped 7 bases from V and 3 bases from J, with 15 bases between. The germline V gene has CDR1 DFQATT and CDR2 SNEGSKA (reference sequence). The CDR3 covers 14 residues. The CDR3 here is CSGVDRAANEKLFF. DNA of the CDR3: TGCAGTGGAGTAGATAGGGCGGCTAATGAAAAACTGTTTTTT.

This clonotype was seen repeatedly, ten times or more. V usage is TRBV12-3 or TRBV12-4 and J usage is TRBJ2-4, with no clear D. CDR3 length equals 13 residues. Between the trimmed V and J ends, which lost 8 bases and 0 bases, there was a span of 8 bases. CDR3 DNA: TGTGCCAGCGGTACATTAGCCAAAAACATTCAGTACTTC. This sequence encodes CASGTLAKNIQYF.

At least ten counts were recorded for this clonotype. The CDR3 loop reads CASSASGSPVIGNEQFF. The CDR3 DNA follows: TGTGCCAGCAGCGCTAGCGGGAGCCCCGTGATAGGCAATGAGCAGTTCTTC. The rearrangement uses TRBV9 and TRBJ2-1, with 10 positions matching TRBD2. CDR1 SGDLS and CDR2 YYNGEE come from the germline V gene. CDR3 length: 17 amino acids. V shed 3 bases, J shed 6 bases, and the junction held 12 bases outside the gene matches.

This clonotype was picked up many times. J is TRBJ2-3 and V is TRBV12-3 or TRBV12-4; possible D gene TRBD1, 6 bases. The CDR3 runs 15 residues. V lost 5 bases and J lost 2, with 14 bases in between. The CDR3 is CASSLRGGDTDTQYF. CDR3 nucleotides: TGTGCCAGCAGTCTCAGGGGTGGGGACACAGATACGCAGTATTTT.

V gene TRBV11-3 combines with J gene TRBJ1-2; no firm D call. CDR3 size: 14 residues. The V gene lost 3 bases and the J gene lost 6 bases, with 14 bases spanning the gap. The germline V gene has CDR1 SGHNT and CDR2 YENEEA. CDR3 in DNA: TGTGCCAGCAGCTTCCCCGCGGCGTCGGATGGCTACACCTTC. Residues: CASSFPAASDGYTF.

The sample holds many counts of this clonotype. The gene calls are TRBV30 and TRBJ2-4; D is unclear. The CDR3 is made up of 13 amino acids. Germline loops: CDR1 GTSNPN, CDR2 SVGIG (reference sequence). V gave up 2 bases and J gave up 10 bases, with 15 bases separating them. CDR3 protein: CAWSPSYSGIQYF. For the CDR3, the DNA is TGTGCCTGGAGTCCTAGTTACTCCGGAATTCAGTACTTC.

This clonotype was found many times. This chain connects TRBV20-1 to TRBJ2-7, with a possible D match to TRBD2 (6 bases). The V and J ends lost 6 bases and 0 bases respectively, with 18 bases between them. Germline CDR1 and CDR2: DFQATT and SNEGSKA (reference sequence). The CDR3 is 15 amino acids. The CDR3 nucleotides read TGCAGTGCCGAGGAAGCGGGTGGAGCCTCCTACGAGCAGTACTTC. Translation: CSAEEAGGASYEQYF.

This clonotype came up a few times. The V gene is TRBV27, the J gene TRBJ1-2; 8 positions match TRBD1. The V gene's germline CDR1 is MNHEY and CDR2 SMNVEV (reference sequence). V dropped 2 bases and J dropped 7; count of bases not matched to a gene: 6. This CDR3 has 14 amino acids. In DNA, the CDR3 is TGTGCCAGCAGTTTACAGGGGGCAGGGAGTGGCTACACCTTC. This encodes CASSLQGAGSGYTF.

This clonotype was picked up a small number of times. This sequence joins TRBV12-3 or TRBV12-4 and TRBJ2-3; D call uncertain. Trimming took 4 bases from V and 7 from J, leaving 6 bases between them. This CDR3 region has 11 residues. CDR3 nucleotides: TGTGCCAGCAGTTCATCCTATACGCAGTATTTT. Its translation is CASSSSYTQYF.

The V call is TRBV5-1, the J call TRBJ2-1; 9 positions agree with TRBD1. Germline V CDR1 and CDR2: SGHRS, YFSETQ. V lost 2 bases, J lost 6 bases, and 6 bases stayed unmatched. CDR3 length: 15 residues. This chain's CDR3 is CASSLRQGVGNEQFF. In DNA, the CDR3 is TGCGCCAGCAGCTTACGACAGGGGGTGGGCAATGAGCAGTTCTTC.

This clonotype occurred many times. CDR3 coding DNA: TGTGCCAGCAGCTTAATAGCGGGGGGGCGCGGTGAGCAGTTCTTC. As protein: CASSLIAGGRGEQFF. This rearrangement joins TRBV7-3 to TRBJ2-1, with TRBD2 identical over 11 bases. V lost 1 base to trimming and J lost 9 bases; unmatched junction nucleotides: 5. Germline V gene sequence: CDR1 SGHTA, CDR2 FQGTGA. This CDR3 spans 15 amino acids.

V and J are TRBV10-2 and TRBJ1-1; 10 bases match TRBD1. This CDR3 is built from 15 residues. Per germline, CDR1 WSHSY and CDR2 SAAADI. After removal of 4 bases from V and 5 bases from J, the junction contained 7 bases not matched to a gene. The CDR3 nucleotides read TGCGCCAGCAGTGTATTGGACAGGGGGAGAACTGAAGCTTTCTTT. It encodes CASSVLDRGRTEAFF.

This clonotype was seen a few times. The chain couples TRBV20-1 to TRBJ2-5, with TRBD2 matching 13 bases. With V trimmed by 5 bases and J by 4 bases, 13 bases remained unmatched. Germline V gene data show CDR1 as DFQATT and CDR2 as SNEGSKA (reference sequence). The CDR3 has 17 residues. CDR3 coding DNA: TGCAGTGCTCAGACTAGCGGGAGGAGCTACGCCGGAGAGACCCAGTACTTC. It yields the protein CSAQTSGRSYAGETQYF.

This clonotype was observed many times. V usage is TRBV2 and J usage is TRBJ1-2; 11 nucleotides agree with TRBD1. The CDR3 has 17 amino acids. V was pared by 9 bases and J by 0 bases, with 12 bases of the junction left unmatched. Germline V gene lookup returns CDR1 SNHLY and CDR2 FYNNEI. The CDR3 is CASKNGQGALSNYGYTF. CDR3 DNA: TGTGCCAGTAAAAATGGACAGGGGGCGCTTTCTAACTATGGCTACACCTTC.

CDR3 DNA sequence: TGTGCCAGCAGCCAAGATATGGGACAGGGTAACGAGCAGTACTTC. Translated: CASSQDMGQGNEQYF. This chain joins TRBV4-2 and TRBJ2-7; 9 bases line up with TRBD1. The CDR3 sequence is 15 residues long. J lost 5 bases, V lost 0 bases, and 5 bases had no gene match. Germline assignment: CDR1 LGHNA and CDR2 YNFKEQ.

The genes are TRBV28 and TRBJ2-7; TRBD1 matches at 8 bases. CDR3 length: 15 amino acids. The V segment lost 0 bases and the J segment 5 bases; nucleotides outside the gene matches: 6. The germline gives CDR1 MDHEN, CDR2 SYDVKM. The CDR3 DNA sequence: TGTGCCAGCAGTTTATGGGGACAGGAGGGCCACGAGCAGTACTTC. Residues: CASSLWGQEGHEQYF.

This sequence joins TRBV12-3 or TRBV12-4 and TRBJ2-5; 8 bases are a match to TRBD2. V shed 6 bases and J 0 bases; nucleotides not matched to a gene: 3. CDR3 size: 14 residues. The DNA of the CDR3 is TGTGCCAGCAGGCGGGGGGCAAACCAAGAGACCCAGTACTTC. Encoded protein: CASRRGANQETQYF.

Worth noting for this clonotype: No conserved phenylalanine or tryptophan ends this CDR3, so it is likely a read error. This chain links TRBV3-1 with TRBJ2-7, with 10 bases matching TRBD1. Unmatched junction bases numbered 10, after V lost 1 base and J lost 1 base. Per the germline V gene, CDR1 is LGHDT and CDR2 is YNNKEL (reference sequence). The CDR3 totals 18 residues. CDR3 DNA: TGTGCCAGCAGCCAAGGACAGGGGGCCTCTGCATCATCCTACGAGCAGTACTCC. It encodes CASSQGQGASASSYEQYS.

V usage is TRBV19 and J usage is TRBJ1-5; TRBD1 might be the D (5 bases). The CDR3 is made up of 15 amino acids. Germline-derived CDR1 and CDR2 are LNHDA and SQIVND (reference sequence). Trimming took 5 bases from V and 0 from J, leaving 11 bases between them. This chain's CDR3 is CASSPSGGSNQPQHF. The CDR3 DNA follows: TGTGCCAGTAGTCCTTCGGGGGGTAGCAATCAGCCCCAGCATTTT.

This clonotype has at least ten counts. The rearrangement uses TRBV30 and TRBJ2-1; 12 bases map to TRBD2. The junction had 5 bases not matched to a gene; V was cut back by 4 bases and J by 1 base. CDR1 GTSNPN and CDR2 SVGIG come from the germline V gene (reference sequence). This CDR3 is 16 amino acids long. CDR3 DNA: TGTGCCTGGAACGCCGGGACTAGCGGGTCCTACAATGAGCAGTTCTTC. Its protein product is CAWNAGTSGSYNEQFF. The variable domain in full, with the rest retrieved from reference TRBV30 and TRBJ2-1, is SQTIHQWPATLVQPVGSPLSLECTVEGTSNPNLYWYRQAAGRGLQLLFYSVGIGQISSEVPQNLSASRPQDRQFILSSKKLLLSDSGFYLCAWNAGTSGSYNEQFFGPGTRLTVL.